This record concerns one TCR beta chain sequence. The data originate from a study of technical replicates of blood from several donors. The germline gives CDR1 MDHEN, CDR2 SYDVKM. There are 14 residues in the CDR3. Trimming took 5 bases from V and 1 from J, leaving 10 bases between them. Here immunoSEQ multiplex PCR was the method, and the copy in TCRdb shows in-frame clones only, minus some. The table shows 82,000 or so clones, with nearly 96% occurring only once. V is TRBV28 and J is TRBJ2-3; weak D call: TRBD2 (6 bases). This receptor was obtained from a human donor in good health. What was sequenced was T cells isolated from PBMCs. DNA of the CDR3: TGTGCCAGCAGTCCGGAGGGTGGCACAGATACGCAGTATTTT. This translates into CASSPEGGTDTQYF. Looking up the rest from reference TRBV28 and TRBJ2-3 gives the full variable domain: DVKVTQSSRYLVKRTGEKVFLECVQDMDHENMFWYRQDPGLGLRLIYFSYDVKMKEKGDIPEGYSVSREKKERFSLILESASTNQTSMYLCASSPEGGTDTQYFGPGTRLTVL.